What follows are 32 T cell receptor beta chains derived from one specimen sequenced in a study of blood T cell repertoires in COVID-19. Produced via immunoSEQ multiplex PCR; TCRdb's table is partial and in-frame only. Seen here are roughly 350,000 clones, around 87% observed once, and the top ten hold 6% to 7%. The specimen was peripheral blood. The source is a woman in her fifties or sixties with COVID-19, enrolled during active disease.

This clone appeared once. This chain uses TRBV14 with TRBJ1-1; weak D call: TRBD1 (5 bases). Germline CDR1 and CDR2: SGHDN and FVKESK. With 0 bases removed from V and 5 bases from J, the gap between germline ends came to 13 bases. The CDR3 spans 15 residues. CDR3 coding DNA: TGTGCCAGCAGCCAAGAGCAGGGCGCGATGACTGAAGCTTTCTTT. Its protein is CASSQEQGAMTEAFF. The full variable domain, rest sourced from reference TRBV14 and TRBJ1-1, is EAGVTQFPSHSVIEKGQTVTLRCDPISGHDNLYWYRRVMGKEIKFLLHFVKESKQDESGMPNNRFLAERTGGTYSTLKVQPAELEDSGVYFCASSQEQGAMTEAFFGQGTRLTVV.

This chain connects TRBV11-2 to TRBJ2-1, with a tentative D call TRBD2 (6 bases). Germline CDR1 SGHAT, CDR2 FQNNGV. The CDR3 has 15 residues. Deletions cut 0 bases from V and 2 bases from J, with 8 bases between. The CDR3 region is CASSLDWRAYNEQFF. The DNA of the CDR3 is TGTGCCAGCAGCTTAGATTGGAGGGCCTACAATGAGCAGTTCTTC.

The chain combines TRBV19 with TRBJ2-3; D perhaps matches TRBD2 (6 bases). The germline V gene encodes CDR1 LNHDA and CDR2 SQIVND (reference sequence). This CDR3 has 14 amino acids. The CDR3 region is CGTRLERGTDTQYF. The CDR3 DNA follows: TGTGGTACCCGGCTGGAGCGGGGCACAGATACGCAGTATTTT.

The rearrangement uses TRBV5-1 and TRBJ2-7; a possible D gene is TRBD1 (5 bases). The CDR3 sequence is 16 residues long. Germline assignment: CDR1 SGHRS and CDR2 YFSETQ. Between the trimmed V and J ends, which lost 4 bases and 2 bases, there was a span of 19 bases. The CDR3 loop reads CASSPLLRQYPYEQYF. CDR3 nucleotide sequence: TGCGCCAGCAGCCCCCTCCTCAGACAGTACCCCTACGAGCAGTACTTC.

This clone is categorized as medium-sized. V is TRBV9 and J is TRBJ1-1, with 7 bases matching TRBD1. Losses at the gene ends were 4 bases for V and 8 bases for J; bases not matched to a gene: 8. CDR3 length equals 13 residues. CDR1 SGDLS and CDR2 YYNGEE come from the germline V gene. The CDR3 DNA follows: TGTGCCAGCAGCCAACCCGGGACAGAGGAAGCTTTCTTT. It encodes CASSQPGTEEAFF.

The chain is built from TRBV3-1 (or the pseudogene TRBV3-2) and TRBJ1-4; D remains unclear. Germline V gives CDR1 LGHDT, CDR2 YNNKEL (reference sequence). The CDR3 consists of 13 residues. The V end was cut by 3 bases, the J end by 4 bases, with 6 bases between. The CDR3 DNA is TGTGCCAGCAGCCAGGGGAGTAATGAAAAACTGTTTTTT. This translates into CASSQGSNEKLFF.

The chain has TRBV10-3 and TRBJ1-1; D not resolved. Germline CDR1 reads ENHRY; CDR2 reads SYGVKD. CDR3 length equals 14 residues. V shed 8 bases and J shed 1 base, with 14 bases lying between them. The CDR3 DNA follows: TGTGCCATCCGATCGGGAACGGCGAACACTGAAGCTTTCTTT. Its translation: CAIRSGTANTEAFF.

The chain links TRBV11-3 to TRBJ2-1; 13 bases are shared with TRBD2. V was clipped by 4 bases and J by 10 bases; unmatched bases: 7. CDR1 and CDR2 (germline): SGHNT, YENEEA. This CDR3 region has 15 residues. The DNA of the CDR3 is TGTGCCAGCAGCTCACGTGGGACTAGCGGGACGGAGCAGTTCTTC. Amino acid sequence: CASSSRGTSGTEQFF.

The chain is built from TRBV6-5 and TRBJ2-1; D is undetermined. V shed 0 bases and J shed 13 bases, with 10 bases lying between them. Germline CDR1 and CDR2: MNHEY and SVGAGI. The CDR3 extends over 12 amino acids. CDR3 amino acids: CASSYSRSVQFF. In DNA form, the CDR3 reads TGTGCCAGCAGTTACTCTAGAAGCGTACAGTTCTTC.

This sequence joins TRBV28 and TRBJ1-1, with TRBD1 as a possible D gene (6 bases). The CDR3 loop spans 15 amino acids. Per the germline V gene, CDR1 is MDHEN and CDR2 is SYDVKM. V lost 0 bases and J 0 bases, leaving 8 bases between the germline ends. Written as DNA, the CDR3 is TGTGCCAGCAGTTTATGGGGGGCAATGAACACTGAAGCTTTCTTT. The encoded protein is CASSLWGAMNTEAFF.

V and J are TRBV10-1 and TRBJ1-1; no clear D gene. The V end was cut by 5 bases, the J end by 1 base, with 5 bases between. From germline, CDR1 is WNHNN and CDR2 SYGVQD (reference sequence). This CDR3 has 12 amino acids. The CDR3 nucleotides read TGCGCCAGCAGTTCCGGGAACACTGAAGCTTTCTTT. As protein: CASSSGNTEAFF.

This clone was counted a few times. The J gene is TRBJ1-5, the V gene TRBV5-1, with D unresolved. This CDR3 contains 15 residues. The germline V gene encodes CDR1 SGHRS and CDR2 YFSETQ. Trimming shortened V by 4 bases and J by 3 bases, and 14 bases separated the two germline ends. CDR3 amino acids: CASSPGASNNQPQHF. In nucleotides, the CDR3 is TGCGCCAGCAGCCCGGGAGCTAGTAACAATCAGCCCCAGCATTTT.

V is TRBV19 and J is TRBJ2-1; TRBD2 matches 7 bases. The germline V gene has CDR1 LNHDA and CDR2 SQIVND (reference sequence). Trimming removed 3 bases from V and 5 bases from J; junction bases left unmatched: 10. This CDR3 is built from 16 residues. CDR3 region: CASSMGGGRWDNEQFF. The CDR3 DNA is TGTGCCAGTAGTATGGGTGGCGGGAGATGGGACAATGAGCAGTTCTTC.

The CDR3 loop reads CASKLQQRNEKLFF. CDR3 nucleotide sequence: TGTGCCAGCAAGTTACAGCAACGAAATGAAAAACTGTTTTTT. V is TRBV6-5 and J is TRBJ1-4; D uncertain. Germline values: CDR1 MNHEY, CDR2 SVGAGI. This CDR3 is 14 amino acids long. Trimming left V 7 bases short and J 5 bases short, with 14 bases between.

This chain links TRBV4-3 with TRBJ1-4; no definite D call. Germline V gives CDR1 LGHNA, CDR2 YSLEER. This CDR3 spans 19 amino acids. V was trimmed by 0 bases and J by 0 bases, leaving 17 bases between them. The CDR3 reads CASSQEWSGVTSTNEKLFF. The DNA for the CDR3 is TGCGCCAGCAGCCAAGAATGGTCGGGAGTAACCTCAACTAATGAAAAACTGTTTTTT.

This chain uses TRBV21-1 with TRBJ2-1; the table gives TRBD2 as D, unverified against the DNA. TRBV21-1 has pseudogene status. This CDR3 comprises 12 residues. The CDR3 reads CASPPGYNEQFF. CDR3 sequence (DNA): TGTGCCAGCCCCCCCGGGTACAATGAGCAGTTCTTC.

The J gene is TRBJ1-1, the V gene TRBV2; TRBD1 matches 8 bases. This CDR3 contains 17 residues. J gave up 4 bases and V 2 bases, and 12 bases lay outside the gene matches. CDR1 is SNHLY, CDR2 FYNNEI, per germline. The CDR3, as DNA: TGTGCCAGCAGTGAATTAGGGACAGGCTTGAAAAGCACTGAAGCTTTCTTT. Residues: CASSELGTGLKSTEAFF. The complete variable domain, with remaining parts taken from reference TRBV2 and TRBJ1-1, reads EPEVTQTPSHQVTQMGQEVILRCVPISNHLYFYWYRQILGQKVEFLVSFYNNEISEKSEIFDDQFSVERPDGSNFTLKIRSTKLEDSAMYFCASSELGTGLKSTEAFFGQGTRLTVV.

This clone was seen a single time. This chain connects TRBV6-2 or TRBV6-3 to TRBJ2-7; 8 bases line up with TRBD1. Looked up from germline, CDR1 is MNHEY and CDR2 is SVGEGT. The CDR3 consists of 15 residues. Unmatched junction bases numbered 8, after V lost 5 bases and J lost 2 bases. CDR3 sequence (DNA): TGTGCCAGCAGTCTAGGACAGGGATTTACCTACGAGCAGTACTTC. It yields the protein CASSLGQGFTYEQYF.

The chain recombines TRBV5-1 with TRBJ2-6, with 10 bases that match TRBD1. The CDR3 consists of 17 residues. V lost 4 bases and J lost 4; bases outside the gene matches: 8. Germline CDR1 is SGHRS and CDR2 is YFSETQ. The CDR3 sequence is CASSLGTGAPGANVLTF. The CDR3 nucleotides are TGCGCCAGCAGCCTAGGGACAGGGGCGCCCGGGGCCAACGTCCTGACTTTC.

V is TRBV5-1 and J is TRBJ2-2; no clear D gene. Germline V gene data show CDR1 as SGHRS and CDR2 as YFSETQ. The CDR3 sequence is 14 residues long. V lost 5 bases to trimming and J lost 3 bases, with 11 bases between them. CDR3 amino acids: CASRGQVDTGELFF. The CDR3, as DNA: TGCGCCAGCAGAGGTCAGGTGGACACCGGGGAGCTGTTTTTT.

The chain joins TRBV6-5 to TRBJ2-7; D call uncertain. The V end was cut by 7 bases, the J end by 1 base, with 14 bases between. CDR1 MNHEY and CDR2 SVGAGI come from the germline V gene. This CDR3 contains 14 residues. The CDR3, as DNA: TGTGCCAGCACCCCCGGCGGCATATCCTACGAGCAGTACTTC. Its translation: CASTPGGISYEQYF.

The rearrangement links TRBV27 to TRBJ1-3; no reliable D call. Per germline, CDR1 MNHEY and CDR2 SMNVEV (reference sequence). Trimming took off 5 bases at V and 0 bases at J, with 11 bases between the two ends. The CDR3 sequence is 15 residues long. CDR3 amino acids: CASSTEVNSGNTIYF. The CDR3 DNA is TGTGCCAGCAGTACTGAGGTTAACTCTGGAAACACCATATATTTT.

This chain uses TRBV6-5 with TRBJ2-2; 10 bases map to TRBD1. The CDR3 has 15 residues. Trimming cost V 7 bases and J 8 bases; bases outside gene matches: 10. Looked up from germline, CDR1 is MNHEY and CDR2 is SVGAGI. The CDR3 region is CASILGQGVPGELFF. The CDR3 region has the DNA TGTGCCAGCATATTAGGACAGGGGGTACCGGGGGAGCTGTTTTTT.

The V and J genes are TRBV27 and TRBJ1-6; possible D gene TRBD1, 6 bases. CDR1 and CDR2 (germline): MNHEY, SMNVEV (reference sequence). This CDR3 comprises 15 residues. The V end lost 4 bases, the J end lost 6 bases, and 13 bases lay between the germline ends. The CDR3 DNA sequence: TGTGCCAGCAGTTCACCCCAGGGGACTAATTCACCCCTCCACTTT. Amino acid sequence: CASSSPQGTNSPLHF.

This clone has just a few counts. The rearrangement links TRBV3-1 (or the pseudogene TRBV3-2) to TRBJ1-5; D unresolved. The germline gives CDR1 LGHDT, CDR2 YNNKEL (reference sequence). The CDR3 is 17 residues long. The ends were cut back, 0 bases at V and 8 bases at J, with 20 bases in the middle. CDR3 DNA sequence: TGTGCCAGCAGCCAAGATTCGGGTCGTGGCCTCTTGAAGCCCCAGCATTTT. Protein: CASSQDSGRGLLKPQHF.

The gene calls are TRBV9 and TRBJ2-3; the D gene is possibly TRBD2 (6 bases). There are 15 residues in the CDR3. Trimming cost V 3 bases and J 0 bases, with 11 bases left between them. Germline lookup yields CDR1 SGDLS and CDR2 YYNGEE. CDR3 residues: CASSAPGLSTDTQYF. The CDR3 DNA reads TGTGCCAGCAGCGCCCCGGGACTGAGCACAGATACGCAGTATTTT.

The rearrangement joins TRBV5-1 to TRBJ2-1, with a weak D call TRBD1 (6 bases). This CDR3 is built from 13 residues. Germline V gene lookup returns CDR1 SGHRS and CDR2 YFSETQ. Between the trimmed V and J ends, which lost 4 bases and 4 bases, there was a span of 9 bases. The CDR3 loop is CASSAQGYNEQFF. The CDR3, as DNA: TGCGCCAGCAGCGCCCAGGGGTACAATGAGCAGTTCTTC.

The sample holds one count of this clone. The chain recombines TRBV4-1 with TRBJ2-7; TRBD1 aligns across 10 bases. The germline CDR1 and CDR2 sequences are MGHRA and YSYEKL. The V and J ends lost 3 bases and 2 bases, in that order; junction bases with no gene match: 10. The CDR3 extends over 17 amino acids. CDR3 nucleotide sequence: TGCGCCAGCAGCCATCCTAGGGCCGGGACAGGGGCCTACGAGCAGTACTTC. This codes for CASSHPRAGTGAYEQYF.

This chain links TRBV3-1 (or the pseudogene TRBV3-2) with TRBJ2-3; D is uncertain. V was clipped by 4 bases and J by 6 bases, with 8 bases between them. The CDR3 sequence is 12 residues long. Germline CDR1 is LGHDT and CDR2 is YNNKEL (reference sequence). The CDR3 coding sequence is TGTGCCAGCAGCCTTAGTGTGGATACGCAGTATTTT. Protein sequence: CASSLSVDTQYF.

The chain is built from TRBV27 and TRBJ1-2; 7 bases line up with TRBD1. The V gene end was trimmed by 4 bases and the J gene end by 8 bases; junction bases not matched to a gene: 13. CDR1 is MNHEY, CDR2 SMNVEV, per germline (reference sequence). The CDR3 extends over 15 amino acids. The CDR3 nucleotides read TGTGCCAGCAGTTCCTCACAACAGGGGCGGTACGGCTACACCTTC. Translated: CASSSSQQGRYGYTF.

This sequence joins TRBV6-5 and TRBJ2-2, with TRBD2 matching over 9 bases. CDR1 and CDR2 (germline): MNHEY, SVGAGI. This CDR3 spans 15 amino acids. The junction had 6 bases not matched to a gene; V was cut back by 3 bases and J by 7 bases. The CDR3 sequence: CASSYSGSFIGELFF. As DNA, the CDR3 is TGTGCCAGCAGTTATAGCGGGAGTTTCATCGGGGAGCTGTTTTTT.

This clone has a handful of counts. The CDR3 nucleotides read TGCAGCGTCGCCAATGGACAGGGGAGGACTGAAGCTTTCTTT. Translation gives CSVANGQGRTEAFF. This chain links TRBV29-1 with TRBJ1-1, with 9 bases that match TRBD1. The CDR3 runs 14 residues. V shed 6 bases, J shed 5 bases, and the junction held 10 bases outside the gene matches. In germline, CDR1 is SQVTM, CDR2 ANQGSEA.